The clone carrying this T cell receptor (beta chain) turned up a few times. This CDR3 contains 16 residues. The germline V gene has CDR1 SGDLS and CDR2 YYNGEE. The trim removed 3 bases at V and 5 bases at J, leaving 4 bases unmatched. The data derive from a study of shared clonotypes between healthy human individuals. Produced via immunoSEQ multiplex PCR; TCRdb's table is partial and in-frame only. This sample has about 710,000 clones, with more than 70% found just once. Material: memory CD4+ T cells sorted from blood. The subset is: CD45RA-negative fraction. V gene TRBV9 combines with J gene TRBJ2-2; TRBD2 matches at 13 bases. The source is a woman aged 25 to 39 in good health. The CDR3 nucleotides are TGTGCCAGCAGCGACGGACTAGCGGGAGTTACCGGGGAGCTGTTTTTT. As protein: CASSDGLAGVTGELFF.